The rows below give T cell receptor beta chains drawn from one sample of a study of T cells in Graves' hyperthyroidism and ophthalmopathy. In TCRdb, the multiplex PCR reads were re-called with MiXCR into one record per CDR3 protein. Found here are roughly 300,000 distinct CDR3 sequences, over 11% of them singletons; the top ten hold approximately 25%. Sequencing was performed on blood. All receptors come from a young woman with Graves' hyperthyroidism. The CDR3 runs from the conserved cysteine through the conserved F or W. A D gene is named only where the DNA matches it firmly. Clone size appears in some rows only: once, few, many, or a class for an expanded clone.

D: NA; J: TRBJ1-6; size: few; V: TRBV20-1; CDR3: CSASDLASPLHF; DNA: TGCAGTGCTAGTGATCTCGCCTCACCCCTCCACTTT
D: NA; J: TRBJ2-7; size: NA; V: TRBV10-2; CDR3: CASTLTDGTEQYF; DNA: TGCGCCAGCACCCTGACGGACGGGACCGAGCAGTACTTC
D: NA; J: TRBJ1-4; size: many; V: TRBV28; CDR3: CASSPQPNEKLFF; DNA: TGTGCCAGCAGTCCCCAACCTAATGAAAAACTGTTTTTT
D: NA; J: TRBJ2-3; size: NA; V: TRBV10-3; CDR3: CAIRPQGVNYTQYF; DNA: TGTGCCATCCGACCTCAGGGTGTCAATTATACGCAGTATTTT
D: TRBD2; J: TRBJ2-1; size: NA; V: TRBV6-2/TRBV6-3; CDR3: CASSLAGAAYNEQFF; DNA: TGTGCCAGCAGTTTAGCGGGAGCGGCCTACAATGAGCAGTTCTTC
D: TRBD1; J: TRBJ1-2; size: many; V: TRBV28; CDR3: CASRRDRGLRVGYTF; DNA: TGTGCCAGCAGGCGGGACAGGGGGCTTCGGGTGGGCTACACCTTC
D: NA; J: TRBJ1-1; size: many; V: TRBV19; CDR3: CASSIDRGRAGEAFF; DNA: TGTGCCAGTAGTATAGATCGGGGCCGGGCAGGTGAAGCTTTCTTT
D: TRBD1; J: TRBJ2-2; size: few; V: TRBV7-6; CDR3: CASRPPGQVSTGELFF; DNA: TGTGCCAGCAGACCCCCGGGACAGGTTTCCACCGGGGAGCTGTTTTTT
D: TRBD1; J: TRBJ1-3; size: few; V: TRBV11-2; CDR3: CASSPQGKGNTIYF; DNA: TGTGCCAGCAGCCCACAGGGGAAAGGAAACACCATATATTTT
D: NA; J: TRBJ2-2; size: NA; V: TRBV28; CDR3: CASSFHFMDTGELFF; DNA: TGTGCCAGCAGTTTTCACTTCATGGACACCGGGGAGCTGTTTTTT
D: NA; J: TRBJ2-2; size: NA; V: TRBV7-8; CDR3: CASSLVTLTGELFF; DNA: TGTGCCAGCAGCTTAGTGACTCTCACCGGGGAGCTGTTTTTT
D: NA; J: TRBJ2-7; size: few; V: TRBV30; CDR3: CAWDAGISYEQYF; DNA: TGTGCCTGGGACGCAGGGATCTCCTACGAGCAGTACTTC